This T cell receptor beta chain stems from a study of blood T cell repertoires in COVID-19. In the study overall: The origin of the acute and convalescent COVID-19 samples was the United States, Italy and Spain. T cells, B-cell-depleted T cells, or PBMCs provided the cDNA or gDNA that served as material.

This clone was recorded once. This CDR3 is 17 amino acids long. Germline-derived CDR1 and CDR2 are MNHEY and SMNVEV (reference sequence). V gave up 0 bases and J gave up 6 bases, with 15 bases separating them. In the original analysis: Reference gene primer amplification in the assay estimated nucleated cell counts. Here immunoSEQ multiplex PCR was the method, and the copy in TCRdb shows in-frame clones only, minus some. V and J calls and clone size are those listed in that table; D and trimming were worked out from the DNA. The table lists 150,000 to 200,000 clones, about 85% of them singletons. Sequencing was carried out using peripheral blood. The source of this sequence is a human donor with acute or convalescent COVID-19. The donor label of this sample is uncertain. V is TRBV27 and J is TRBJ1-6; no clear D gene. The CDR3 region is CASSLSPLRGSNSPLHF. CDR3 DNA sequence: TGTGCCAGCAGTTTATCCCCCCTGAGAGGGAGTAATTCACCCCTCCACTTT.